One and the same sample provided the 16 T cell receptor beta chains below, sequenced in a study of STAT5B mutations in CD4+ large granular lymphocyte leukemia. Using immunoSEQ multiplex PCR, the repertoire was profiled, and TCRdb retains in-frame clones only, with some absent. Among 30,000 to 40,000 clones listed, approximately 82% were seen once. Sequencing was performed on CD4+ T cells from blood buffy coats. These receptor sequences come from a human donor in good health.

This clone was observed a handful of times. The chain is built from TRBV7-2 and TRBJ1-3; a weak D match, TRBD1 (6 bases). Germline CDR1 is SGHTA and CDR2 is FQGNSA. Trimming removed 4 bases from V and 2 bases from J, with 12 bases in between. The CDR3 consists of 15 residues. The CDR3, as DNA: TGTGCCAGCAGCTCCCAACACAGGGCTGGAAACACCATATATTTT. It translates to CASSSQHRAGNTIYF.

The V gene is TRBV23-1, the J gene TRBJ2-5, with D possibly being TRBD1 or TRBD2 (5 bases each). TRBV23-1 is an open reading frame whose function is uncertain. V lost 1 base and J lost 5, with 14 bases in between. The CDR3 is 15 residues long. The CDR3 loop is CASSQWVPREETQYF. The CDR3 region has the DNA TGCGCCAGCAGTCAATGGGTACCCAGGGAGGAGACCCAGTACTTC.

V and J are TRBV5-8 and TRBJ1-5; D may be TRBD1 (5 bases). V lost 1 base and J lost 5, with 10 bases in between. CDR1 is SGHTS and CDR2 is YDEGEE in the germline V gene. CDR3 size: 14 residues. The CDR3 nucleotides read TGTGCCAGCAGCTTGAGGGGTGGGCATCAGCCCCAGCATTTT. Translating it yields CASSLRGGHQPQHF.

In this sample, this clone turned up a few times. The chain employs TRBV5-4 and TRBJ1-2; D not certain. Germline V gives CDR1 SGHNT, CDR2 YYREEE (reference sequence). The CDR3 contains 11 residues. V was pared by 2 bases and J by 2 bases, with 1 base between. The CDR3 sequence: CASSLNYGYTF. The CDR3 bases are TGTGCCAGCAGCTTAAACTATGGCTACACCTTC.

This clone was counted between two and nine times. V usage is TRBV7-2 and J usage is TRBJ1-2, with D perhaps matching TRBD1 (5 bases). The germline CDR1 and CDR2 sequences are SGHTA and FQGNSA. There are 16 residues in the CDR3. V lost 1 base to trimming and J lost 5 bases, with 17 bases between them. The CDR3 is CASSLGLGRAGYGYTF. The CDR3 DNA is TGTGCCAGCAGCTTAGGTCTTGGCAGGGCGGGGTATGGCTACACCTTC.

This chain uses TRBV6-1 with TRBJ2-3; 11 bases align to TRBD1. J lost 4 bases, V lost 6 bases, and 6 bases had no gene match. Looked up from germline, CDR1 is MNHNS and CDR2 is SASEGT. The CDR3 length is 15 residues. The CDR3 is CASRGWGQGADTQYF. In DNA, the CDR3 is TGTGCCAGCAGGGGGTGGGGACAGGGGGCAGATACGCAGTATTTT.

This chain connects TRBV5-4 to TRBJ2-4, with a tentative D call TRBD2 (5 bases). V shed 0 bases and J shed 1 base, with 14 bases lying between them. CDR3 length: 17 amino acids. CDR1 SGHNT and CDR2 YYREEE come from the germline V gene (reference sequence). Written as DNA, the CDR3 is TGTGCCAGCAGCTTGGGGGGAATAGCGAATGCCAAAAACATTCAGTACTTC. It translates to CASSLGGIANAKNIQYF.

The CDR3 DNA reads as TGTGCCAGCAGGAAGGGGAGAACAGGCTCCACTGCCTACAATGAGCAGTTCTTC. Amino acids: CASRKGRTGSTAYNEQFF. J is TRBJ2-1 and V is TRBV2; D may be TRBD1 or TRBD2 (5 bases each). Trimming took off 6 bases at V and 2 bases at J, with 23 bases between the two ends. CDR3 size: 18 residues. Germline-derived CDR1 and CDR2 are SNHLY and FYNNEI. The full variable domain, in which reference TRBV2 and TRBJ2-1 provide the parts outside the CDR3, is EPEVTQTPSHQVTQMGQEVILRCVPISNHLYFYWYRQILGQKVEFLVSFYNNEISEKSEIFDDQFSVERPDGSNFTLKIRSTKLEDSAMYFCASRKGRTGSTAYNEQFFGPGTRLTVL.

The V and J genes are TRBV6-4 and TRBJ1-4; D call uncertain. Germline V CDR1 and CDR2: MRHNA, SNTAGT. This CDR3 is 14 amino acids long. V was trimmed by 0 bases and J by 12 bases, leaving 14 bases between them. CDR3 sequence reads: CASSDSRHDQELFF. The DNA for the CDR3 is TGTGCCAGCAGTGACTCAAGACACGACCAAGAACTGTTTTTT.

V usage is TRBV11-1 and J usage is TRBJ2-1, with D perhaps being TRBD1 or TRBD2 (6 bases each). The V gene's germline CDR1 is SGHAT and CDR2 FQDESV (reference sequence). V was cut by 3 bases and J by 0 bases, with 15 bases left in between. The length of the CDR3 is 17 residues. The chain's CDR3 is CASSLRGAQYSYNEQFF. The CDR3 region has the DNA TGTGCCAGCAGCTTGAGGGGGGCTCAGTACTCCTACAATGAGCAGTTCTTC.

The chain's CDR3 is CASSSAGFGDTQYF. The CDR3 DNA follows: TGCGCCAGCAGCTCCGCCGGTTTCGGGGATACGCAGTATTTT. The V call is TRBV5-1, the J call TRBJ2-3; D unclear. The CDR3 extends over 14 amino acids. CDR1 is SGHRS, CDR2 YFSETQ, per germline. Trimming left V 3 bases short and J 6 bases short, with 14 bases between.

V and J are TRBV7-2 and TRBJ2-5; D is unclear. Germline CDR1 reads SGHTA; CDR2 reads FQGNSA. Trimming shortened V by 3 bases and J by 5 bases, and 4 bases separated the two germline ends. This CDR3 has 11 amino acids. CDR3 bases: TGTGCCAGCAGCTTTTTGGAGACCCAGTACTTC. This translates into CASSFLETQYF.

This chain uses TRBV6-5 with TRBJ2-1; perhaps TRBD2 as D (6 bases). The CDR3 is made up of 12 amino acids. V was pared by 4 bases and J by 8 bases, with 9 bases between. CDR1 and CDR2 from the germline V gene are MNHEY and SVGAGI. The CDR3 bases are TGTGCCAGCAGTTCCACGGGGGATGAGCAGTTCTTC. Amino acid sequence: CASSSTGDEQFF.

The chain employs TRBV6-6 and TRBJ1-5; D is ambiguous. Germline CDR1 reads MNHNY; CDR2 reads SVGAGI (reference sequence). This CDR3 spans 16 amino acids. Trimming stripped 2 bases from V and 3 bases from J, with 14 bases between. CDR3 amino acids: CASSYVGEGNNQPQHF. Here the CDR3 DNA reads TGTGCCAGCAGTTACGTTGGGGAGGGTAACAATCAGCCCCAGCATTTT.

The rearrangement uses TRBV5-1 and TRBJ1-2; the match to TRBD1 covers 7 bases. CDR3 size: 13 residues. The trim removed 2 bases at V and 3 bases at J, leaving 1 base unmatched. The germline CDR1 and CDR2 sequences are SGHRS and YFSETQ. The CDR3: CASSFTGDYGYTF. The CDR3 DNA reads TGCGCCAGCAGCTTCACAGGGGACTATGGCTACACCTTC.

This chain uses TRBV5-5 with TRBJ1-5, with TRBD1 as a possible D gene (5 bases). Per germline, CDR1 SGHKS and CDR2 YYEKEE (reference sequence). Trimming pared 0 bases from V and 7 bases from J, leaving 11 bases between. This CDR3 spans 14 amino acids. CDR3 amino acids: CASSLVLTAQPQHF. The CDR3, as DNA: TGTGCCAGCAGCTTGGTGTTGACAGCGCAGCCCCAGCATTTT.